The 12 T cell receptor beta chains reported below all come from one sample, sequenced in a study of shared clonotypes between healthy human individuals. The table came from immunoSEQ multiplex PCR; TCRdb's copy has only in-frame clones and leaves some out. The data hold just over 2,000,000 clones, with 85% to 95% observed a single time. Sequenced: naive CD4+ T cells sorted from blood. Indicated subset: CD45RA+ positively selected. These receptor sequences come from a man between 18 and 35 years old in good health.

The CDR3 coding sequence is TGTGCCAGCTCACCACTTTCCCTAGCGGGAATCGTCAAAAACATTCAGTACTTC. Protein product: CASSPLSLAGIVKNIQYF. The V gene is TRBV18, the J gene TRBJ2-4; TRBD2 agrees at 9 bases. Germline lookup yields CDR1 KGHSH and CDR2 LQKENI. The J segment lost 3 bases and the V segment lost 1 base, leaving 10 bases of the junction unmatched. The CDR3 extends over 18 amino acids.

The V call is TRBV5-1, the J call TRBJ2-3; D unclear. The CDR3 covers 16 residues. Germline V gene sequence: CDR1 SGHRS, CDR2 YFSETQ. Trimming shortened V by 2 bases and J by 0 bases, and 13 bases separated the two germline ends. CDR3 coding DNA: TGCGCCAGCAGCTTCACAGCTAAGACTAGCACAGATACGCAGTATTTT. Translating gives CASSFTAKTSTDTQYF. Drawing the rest from reference TRBV5-1 and TRBJ2-3, the complete variable domain is KAGVTQTPRYLIKTRGQQVTLSCSPISGHRSVSWYQQTPGQGLQFLFEYFSETQRNKGNFPGRFSGRQFSNSRSEMNVSTLELGDSALYLCASSFTAKTSTDTQYFGPGTRLTVL.

V gene TRBV27 combines with J gene TRBJ2-5; unclear D gene. Trimming removed 4 bases from V and 13 bases from J, with 13 bases in between. CDR1 and CDR2 (germline): MNHEY, SMNVEV (reference sequence). The CDR3 contains 11 residues. CDR3 coding DNA: TGTGCCAGCAGTTCTGAACACCCCGCGTACTTC. Translation: CASSSEHPAYF.

The chain has TRBV6-1 and TRBJ1-5, with no clear D. Per the germline V gene, CDR1 is MNHNS and CDR2 is SASEGT. CDR3 length equals 15 residues. The ends were cut back, 7 bases at V and 3 bases at J, with 16 bases in the middle. CDR3 sequence (DNA): TGTGCCAGCACCGAGAATAACAGCAACAATCAGCCCCAGCATTTT. This gives the protein CASTENNSNNQPQHF.

The chain is built from TRBV18 and TRBJ1-1, with 8 positions matching TRBD1. The germline V gene has CDR1 KGHSH and CDR2 LQKENI. J gave up 1 base and V 3 bases, and 4 bases lay outside the gene matches. The CDR3 extends over 15 amino acids. The CDR3 DNA sequence: TGTGCCAGCTCACCTATGGGACAGGAGAACACTGAAGCTTTCTTT. Translating it yields CASSPMGQENTEAFF.

V is TRBV28 and J is TRBJ2-7; D could derive from TRBD1 or TRBD2 (5 bases each). CDR1 is MDHEN, CDR2 SYDVKM, per germline. The CDR3 loop spans 14 amino acids. V was clipped by 6 bases and J by 6 bases, with 18 bases between them. Here the CDR3 DNA reads TGTGCCAGCAGGCTTGGGACCCTAGGAGGCGAGCAGTACTTC. Protein: CASRLGTLGGEQYF.

The chain uses TRBV10-3 and TRBJ1-5; D perhaps matches TRBD1 (5 bases). Trimming left V 6 bases short and J 1 base short, with 16 bases between. Germline assignment: CDR1 ENHRY and CDR2 SYGVKD. The CDR3 is 16 residues long. The CDR3 DNA reads as TGTGCCATCAGGGTAGGGCAGGGTGAGAGCAATCAGCCCCAGCATTTT. The encoded protein is CAIRVGQGESNQPQHF.

This clone was picked up one time. This sequence joins TRBV5-6 and TRBJ2-5; D possibly corresponds to TRBD2 (5 bases). V was shortened by 1 base and J by 5 bases, with 9 bases between the two germline ends. The CDR3 loop spans 13 amino acids. The germline CDR1 and CDR2 sequences are SGHDT and YYEEEE. CDR3 region: CASSLPSWETQYF. CDR3 coding DNA: TGTGCCAGCAGCTTGCCTAGCTGGGAGACCCAGTACTTC.

The chain recombines TRBV11-2 with TRBJ2-7; D is ambiguous. CDR3 length: 15 amino acids. CDR1 and CDR2 (germline): SGHAT, FQNNGV. The V gene lost 0 bases and the J gene lost 2 bases, with 11 bases spanning the gap. The CDR3 sequence: CASSLDPDGTYEQYF. In DNA, the CDR3 is TGTGCCAGCAGCTTAGACCCGGACGGTACCTACGAGCAGTACTTC.

The chain uses TRBV30 and TRBJ1-2, with D possibly matching TRBD1 (6 bases). The CDR3 totals 12 residues. CDR1 and CDR2 (germline): GTSNPN, SVGIG (reference sequence). The V end was cut by 2 bases, the J end by 7 bases, with 11 bases between. CDR3 DNA: TGTGCCTGGAGTCAGGGGACGGGTGGCTACACCTTC. It codes for CAWSQGTGGYTF.

The chain employs TRBV27 and TRBJ1-1; tentative D call: TRBD1 (5 bases). Germline V lookup: CDR1 MNHEY, CDR2 SMNVEV (reference sequence). The CDR3 has 16 amino acids. The V end lost 7 bases, the J end lost 4 bases, and 22 bases lay between the germline ends. CDR3: CASTGSGLGEITEAFF. CDR3 DNA: TGTGCCAGCACCGGTTCGGGGCTCGGGGAAATCACTGAAGCTTTCTTT.

In the case of this clone: Other DNA variants within this sample encode the same CDR3. The chain is built from TRBV5-5 and TRBJ1-3; D remains unclear. V lost 0 bases, J lost 0 bases, and 4 bases lay in between. The germline V gene has CDR1 SGHKS and CDR2 YYEKEE (reference sequence). This CDR3 has 14 amino acids. DNA of the CDR3: TGTGCCAGCAGCTTGGTCAGCTCTGGAAACACCATATATTTT. Translating it yields CASSLVSSGNTIYF.